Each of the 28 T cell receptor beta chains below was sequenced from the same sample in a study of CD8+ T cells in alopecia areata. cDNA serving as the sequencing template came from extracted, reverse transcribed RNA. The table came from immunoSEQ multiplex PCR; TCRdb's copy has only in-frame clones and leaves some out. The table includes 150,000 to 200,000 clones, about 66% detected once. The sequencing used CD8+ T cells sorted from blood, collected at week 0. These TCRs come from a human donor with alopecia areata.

The CDR3: CASSLDRDRVYGYTF. The DNA of the CDR3 is TGTGCCAGCAGCTTGGACCGGGACAGGGTTTATGGCTACACCTTC. This sequence joins TRBV5-6 and TRBJ1-2; 9 bases match TRBD1. Germline CDR1 SGHDT, CDR2 YYEEEE. Trimming at V came to 0 bases and at J to 5 bases, leaving 5 bases not matched to a gene. The CDR3 totals 15 residues.

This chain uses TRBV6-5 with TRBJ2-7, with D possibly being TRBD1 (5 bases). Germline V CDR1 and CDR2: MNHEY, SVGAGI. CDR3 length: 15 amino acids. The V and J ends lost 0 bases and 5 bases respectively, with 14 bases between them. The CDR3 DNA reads TGTGCCAGCAGTTACTCGAGTGGTGGGGCCAACGAGCAGTACTTC. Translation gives CASSYSSGGANEQYF.

CDR3 sequence (DNA): TGTGCCAGCAGTTACCACTCGAGGGGCTACGAGCAGTACTTC. Amino acid sequence: CASSYHSRGYEQYF. The chain uses TRBV28 and TRBJ2-7, with D tentatively TRBD1 or TRBD2 (5 bases each). V was pared by 4 bases and J by 3 bases, with 13 bases between. This CDR3 spans 14 amino acids. The germline V gene encodes CDR1 MDHEN and CDR2 SYDVKM.

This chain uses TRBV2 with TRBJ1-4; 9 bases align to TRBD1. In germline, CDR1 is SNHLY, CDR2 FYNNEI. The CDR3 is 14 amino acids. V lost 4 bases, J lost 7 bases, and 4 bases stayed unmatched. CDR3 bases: TGTGCCAGCAGTGTTGAGGACAGGGGTGAAAAACTGTTTTTT. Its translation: CASSVEDRGEKLFF.

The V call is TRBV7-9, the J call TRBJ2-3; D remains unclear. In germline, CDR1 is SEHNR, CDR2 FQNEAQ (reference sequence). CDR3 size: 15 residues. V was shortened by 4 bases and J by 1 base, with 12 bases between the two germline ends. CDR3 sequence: CASSYAKLGTDTQYF. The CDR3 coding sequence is TGTGCCAGCAGCTACGCAAAATTGGGCACAGATACGCAGTATTTT.

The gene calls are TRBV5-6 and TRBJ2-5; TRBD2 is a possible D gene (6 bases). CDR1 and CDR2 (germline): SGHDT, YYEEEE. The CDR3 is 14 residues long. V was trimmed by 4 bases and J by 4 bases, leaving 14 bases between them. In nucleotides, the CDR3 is TGTGCCAGCAGCCTTGGGACTCCGGCAGAGACCCAGTACTTC. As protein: CASSLGTPAETQYF.

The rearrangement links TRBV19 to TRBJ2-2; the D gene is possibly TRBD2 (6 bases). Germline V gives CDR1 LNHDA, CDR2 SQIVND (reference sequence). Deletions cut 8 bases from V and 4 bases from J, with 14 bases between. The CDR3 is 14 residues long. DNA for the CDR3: TGTGCCAGTGAGGTTGGGGGAGGCACCGGGGAGCTGTTTTTT. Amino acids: CASEVGGGTGELFF.

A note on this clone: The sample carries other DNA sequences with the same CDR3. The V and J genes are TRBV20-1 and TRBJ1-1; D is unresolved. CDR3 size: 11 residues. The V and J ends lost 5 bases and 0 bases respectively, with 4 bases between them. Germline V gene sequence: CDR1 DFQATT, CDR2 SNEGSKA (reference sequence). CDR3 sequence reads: CSAPLNTEAFF. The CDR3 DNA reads TGCAGTGCTCCATTGAACACTGAAGCTTTCTTT.

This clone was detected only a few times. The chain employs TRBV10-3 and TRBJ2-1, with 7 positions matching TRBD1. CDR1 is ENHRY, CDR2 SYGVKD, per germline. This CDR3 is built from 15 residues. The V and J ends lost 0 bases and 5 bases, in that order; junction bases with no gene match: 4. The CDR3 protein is CAISESQGRDNEQFF. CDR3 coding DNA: TGTGCCATCAGTGAGTCACAGGGGCGCGACAATGAGCAGTTCTTC.

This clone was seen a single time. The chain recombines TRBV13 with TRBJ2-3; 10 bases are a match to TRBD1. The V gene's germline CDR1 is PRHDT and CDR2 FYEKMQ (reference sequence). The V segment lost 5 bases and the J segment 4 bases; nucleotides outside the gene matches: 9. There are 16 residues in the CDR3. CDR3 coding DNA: TGTGCCAGCAGCGCAGCCGGGACAGGGGAATCAGATACGCAGTATTTT. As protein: CASSAAGTGESDTQYF.

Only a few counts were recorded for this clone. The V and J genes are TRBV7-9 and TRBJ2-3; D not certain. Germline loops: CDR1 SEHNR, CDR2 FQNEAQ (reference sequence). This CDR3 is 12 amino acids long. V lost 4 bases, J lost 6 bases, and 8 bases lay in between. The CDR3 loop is CASSSQGDTQYF. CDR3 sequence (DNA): TGTGCCAGCAGCTCACAAGGGGATACGCAGTATTTT. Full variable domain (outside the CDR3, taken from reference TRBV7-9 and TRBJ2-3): DTGVSQNPRHKITKRGQNVTFRCDPISEHNRLYWYRQTLGQGPEFLTYFQNEAQLEKSRLLSDRFSAERPKGSFSTLEIQRTEQGDSAMYLCASSSQGDTQYFGPGTRLTVL.

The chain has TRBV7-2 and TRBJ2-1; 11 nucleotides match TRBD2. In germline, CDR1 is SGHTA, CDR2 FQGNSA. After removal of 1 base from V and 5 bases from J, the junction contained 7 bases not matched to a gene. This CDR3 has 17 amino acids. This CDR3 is CASSLVLLAGVHNEQFF. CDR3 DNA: TGTGCCAGCAGCTTAGTACTACTAGCGGGGGTCCACAATGAGCAGTTCTTC.

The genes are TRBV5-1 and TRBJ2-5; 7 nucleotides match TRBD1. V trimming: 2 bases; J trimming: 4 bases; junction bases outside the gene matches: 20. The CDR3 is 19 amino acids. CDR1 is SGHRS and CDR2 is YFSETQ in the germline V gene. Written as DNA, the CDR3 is TGCGCCAGCAGCTTAAATGGATGGCTCAAGACAGGGAAGGGAGAGACCCAGTACTTC. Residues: CASSLNGWLKTGKGETQYF.

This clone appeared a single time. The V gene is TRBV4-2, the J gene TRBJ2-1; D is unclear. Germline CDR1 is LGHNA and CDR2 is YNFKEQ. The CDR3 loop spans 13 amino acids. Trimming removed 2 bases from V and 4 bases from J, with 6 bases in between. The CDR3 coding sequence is TGTGCCAGCAGCCAAAACCGTTACAATGAGCAGTTCTTC. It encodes CASSQNRYNEQFF.

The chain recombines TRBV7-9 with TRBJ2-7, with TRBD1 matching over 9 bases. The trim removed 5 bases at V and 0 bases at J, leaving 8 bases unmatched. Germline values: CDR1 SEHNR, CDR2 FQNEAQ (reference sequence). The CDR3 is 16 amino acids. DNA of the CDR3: TGTGCCAGCAGCCCGAAAGGACAGGGGAGCTCCTACGAGCAGTACTTC. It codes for CASSPKGQGSSYEQYF.

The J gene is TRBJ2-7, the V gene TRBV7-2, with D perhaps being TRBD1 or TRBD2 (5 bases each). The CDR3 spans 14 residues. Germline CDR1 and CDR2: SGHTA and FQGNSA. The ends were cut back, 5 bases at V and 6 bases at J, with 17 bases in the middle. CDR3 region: CASSPPSGTCEQYF. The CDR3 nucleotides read TGTGCCAGCAGCCCCCCCTCCGGGACCTGCGAGCAGTACTTC. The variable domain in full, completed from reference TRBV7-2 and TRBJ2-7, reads GAGVSQSPSNKVTEKGKDVELRCDPISGHTALYWYRQSLGQGLEFLIYFQGNSAPDKSGLPSDRFSAERTGGSVSTLTIQRTQQEDSAVYLCASSPPSGTCEQYFGPGTRLTVT.

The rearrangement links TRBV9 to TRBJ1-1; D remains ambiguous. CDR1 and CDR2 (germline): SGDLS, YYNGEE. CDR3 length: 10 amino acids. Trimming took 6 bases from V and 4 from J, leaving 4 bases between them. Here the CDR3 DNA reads TGTGCCAGCAACCCCACTGAAGCTTTCTTT. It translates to CASNPTEAFF.

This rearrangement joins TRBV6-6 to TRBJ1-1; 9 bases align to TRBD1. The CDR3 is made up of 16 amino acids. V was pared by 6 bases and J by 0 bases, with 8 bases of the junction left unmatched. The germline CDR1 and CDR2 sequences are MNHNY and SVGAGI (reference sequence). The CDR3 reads CASRPGTGLMNTEAFF. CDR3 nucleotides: TGTGCCAGCAGACCCGGGACAGGGTTAATGAACACTGAAGCTTTCTTT.

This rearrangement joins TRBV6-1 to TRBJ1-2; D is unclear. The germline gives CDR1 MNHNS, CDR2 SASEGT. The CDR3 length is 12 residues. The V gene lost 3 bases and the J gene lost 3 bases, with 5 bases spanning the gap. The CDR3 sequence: CASSDRYYGYTF. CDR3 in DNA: TGTGCCAGCAGTGACAGATACTATGGCTACACCTTC.

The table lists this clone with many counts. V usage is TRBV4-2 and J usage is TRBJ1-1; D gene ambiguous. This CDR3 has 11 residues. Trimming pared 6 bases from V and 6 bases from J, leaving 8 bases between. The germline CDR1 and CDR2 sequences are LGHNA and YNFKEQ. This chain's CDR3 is CASRWESEAFF. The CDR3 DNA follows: TGTGCCAGCAGGTGGGAGTCTGAAGCTTTCTTT.

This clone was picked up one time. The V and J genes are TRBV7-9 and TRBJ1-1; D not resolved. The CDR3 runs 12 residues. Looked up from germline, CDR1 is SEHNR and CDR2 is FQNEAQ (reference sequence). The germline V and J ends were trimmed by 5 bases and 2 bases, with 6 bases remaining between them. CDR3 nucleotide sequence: TGTGCCAGCAGCCAAACTAACACTGAAGCTTTCTTT. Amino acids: CASSQTNTEAFF.

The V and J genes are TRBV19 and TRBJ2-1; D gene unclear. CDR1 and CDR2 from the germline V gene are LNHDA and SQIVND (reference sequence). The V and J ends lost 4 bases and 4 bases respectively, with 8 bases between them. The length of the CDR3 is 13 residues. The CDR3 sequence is CASSRKSYNEQFF. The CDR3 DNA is TGTGCCAGTAGTAGGAAGTCTTACAATGAGCAGTTCTTC.

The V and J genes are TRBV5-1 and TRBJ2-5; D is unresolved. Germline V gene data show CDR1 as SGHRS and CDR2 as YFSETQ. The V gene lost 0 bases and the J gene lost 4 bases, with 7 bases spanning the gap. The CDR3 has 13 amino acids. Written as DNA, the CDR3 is TGCGCCAGCAGCTTGGAATTATCAGAGACCCAGTACTTC. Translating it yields CASSLELSETQYF.

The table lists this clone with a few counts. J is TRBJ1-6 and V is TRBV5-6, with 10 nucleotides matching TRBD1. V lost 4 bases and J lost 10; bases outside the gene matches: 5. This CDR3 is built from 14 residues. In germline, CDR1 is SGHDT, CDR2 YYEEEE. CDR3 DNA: TGTGCCAGCAGCCCGGGACAGGGGCTCTCACCCCTCCACTTT. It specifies CASSPGQGLSPLHF.

CDR3 loop: CATSREREGDEQFF. CDR3 nucleotides: TGTGCCACCAGCAGAGAGAGGGAAGGGGATGAGCAGTTCTTC. The V gene is TRBV15, the J gene TRBJ2-1; D is possibly TRBD1 or TRBD2 (5 bases each). V was clipped by 0 bases and J by 8 bases, with 11 bases between them. CDR1 LNHNV and CDR2 YYDKDF come from the germline V gene (reference sequence). This CDR3 is 14 amino acids long.

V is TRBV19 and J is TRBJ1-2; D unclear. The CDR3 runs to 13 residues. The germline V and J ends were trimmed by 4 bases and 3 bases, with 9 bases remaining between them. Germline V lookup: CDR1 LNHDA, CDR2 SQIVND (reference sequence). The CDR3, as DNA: TGTGCCAGTAGTACCTCAGATTACTATGGCTACACCTTC. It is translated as CASSTSDYYGYTF.

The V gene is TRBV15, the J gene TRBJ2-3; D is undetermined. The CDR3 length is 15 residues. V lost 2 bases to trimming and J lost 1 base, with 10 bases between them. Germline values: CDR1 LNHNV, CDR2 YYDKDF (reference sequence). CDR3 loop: CATSRNLGRTDTQYF. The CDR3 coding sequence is TGTGCCACCAGCAGAAATCTCGGGCGCACAGATACGCAGTATTTT.

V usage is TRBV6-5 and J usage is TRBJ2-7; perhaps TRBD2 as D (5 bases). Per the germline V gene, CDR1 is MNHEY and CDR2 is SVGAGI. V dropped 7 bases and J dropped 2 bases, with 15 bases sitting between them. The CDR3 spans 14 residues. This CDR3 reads CASTDPGFPYEQYF. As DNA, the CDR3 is TGTGCCAGCACCGACCCGGGATTCCCCTACGAGCAGTACTTC.